This entry features one T cell receptor beta chain sequence. This clonotype was counted between two and nine times. The clone's antigen remains unknown. No quality values exist for individual bases; no much larger clone is one base distant. This entry belongs to a study of T-cell reconstitution after alpha-beta-depleted transplantation in children (dated by TCRdb to 2016 to 2018). For the wider study: Using TCR repertoire profiling, the study quantitatively followed how T-cell immune reconstitution unfolded in children after TCRalphabeta/CD19-depleted allogeneic hematopoietic cell transplantation.

Here is what the overall study found, with its caveats: In some patients, the high TCRbeta diversity seen at day 60 was put down to recipient T cells and intrathymic progenitors that had survived conditioning. Over the following months the frequencies of hyperexpanded clones went down, and after one year T-cell counts and TCRbeta diversity were mostly credited to newly produced T cells. Apparently early alphabetaT-cell count recovery about two months after transplant reportedly relied on only several hundred rapidly expanded clones derived from non-depleted graft cells.

Library preparation used PCR. The sequencer was an Illumina HiSeq 2500. Molecular barcoding was employed in the preparation of TCR libraries, with unique molecular identifiers being used to normalize TCRbeta repertoire quantification. TCRdb passed the public sequencing reads through fastp at Q25 and MiXCR, retaining productive beta sequences. Rows are unified per CDR3 protein, each entry keeping the most common DNA and genes. The sample has hundreds of thousands of distinct CDR3 sequences on record, over 10% of them singletons. Together, the top ten hold 2.2% of the sample. From its cysteine to its phenylalanine, the CDR3 spans 10 amino acids. Of the read, only the CDR3 DNA is kept; its 30 bases are in frame from base 1. Based on the germline V gene, the CDR1 and CDR2 sequences are SNHLY and FYNNEI. V is reduced by 7 bases and J by 5 bases, leaving a spacing of 6 bases between them. The intended sense of this specimen's treatment or condition label: allogeneic hematopoietic cell transplantation with graft depleted of TCRalphabeta T cells and CD19 B cells. Transplant recipients were children who received TCRalphabeta/CD19-depleted allogeneic hematopoietic cell grafts.

The TCR was taken from a male patient aged 10-17 years who had a stem cell transplant for acute myeloid leukemia, so the T cells may come from the graft donor. The rearrangement joined TRBV2 to TRBJ2-7; the best D guess is TRBD1, with 6 bases matching. The material was PBMCs, mostly from graft donor cells, obtained 360 days after TCRalphabeta/CD19-depleted stem cell transplant. The nucleotides are TGTGCCAGCAACAGGGACGAGCAGTACTTC. It is translated as CASNRDEQYF.